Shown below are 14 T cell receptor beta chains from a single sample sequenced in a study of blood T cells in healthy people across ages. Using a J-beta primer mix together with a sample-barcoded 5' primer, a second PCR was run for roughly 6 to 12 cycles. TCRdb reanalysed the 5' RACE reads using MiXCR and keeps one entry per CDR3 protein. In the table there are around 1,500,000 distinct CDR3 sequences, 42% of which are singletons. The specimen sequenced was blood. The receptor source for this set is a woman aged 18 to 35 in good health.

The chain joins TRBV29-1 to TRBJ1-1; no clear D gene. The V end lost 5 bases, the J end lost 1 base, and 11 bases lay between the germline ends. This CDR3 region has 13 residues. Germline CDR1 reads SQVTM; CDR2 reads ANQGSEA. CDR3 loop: CSVPKGRNTEAFF. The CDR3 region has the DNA TGCAGCGTTCCGAAAGGTCGGAACACTGAAGCTTTCTTT.

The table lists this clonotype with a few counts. The CDR3 protein is CASSLTLDGTNTQYF. The DNA of the CDR3 is TGTGCCAGCAGCTTAACACTAGACGGGACTAATACGCAGTATTTT. V gene TRBV7-2 combines with J gene TRBJ2-3; 7 nucleotides agree with TRBD2. Germline V gene data show CDR1 as SGHTA and CDR2 as FQGNSA. V lost 2 bases and J lost 7; bases outside the gene matches: 9. CDR3 length: 15 residues.

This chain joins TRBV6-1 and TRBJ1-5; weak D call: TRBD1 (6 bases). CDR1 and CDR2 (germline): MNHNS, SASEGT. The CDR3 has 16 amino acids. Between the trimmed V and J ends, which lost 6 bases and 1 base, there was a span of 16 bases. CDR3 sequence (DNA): TGTGCCAGCAGGAATAACAGGGTATCAAGCAATCAGCCCCAGCATTTT. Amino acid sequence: CASRNNRVSSNQPQHF.

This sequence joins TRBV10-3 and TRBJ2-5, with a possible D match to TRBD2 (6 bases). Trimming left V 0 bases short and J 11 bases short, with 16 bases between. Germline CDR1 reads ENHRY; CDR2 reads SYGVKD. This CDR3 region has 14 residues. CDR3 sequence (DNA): TGTGCCATCAGTGAGTCGGGTACTAGCAGGGAGCAGTACTTC. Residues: CAISESGTSREQYF.

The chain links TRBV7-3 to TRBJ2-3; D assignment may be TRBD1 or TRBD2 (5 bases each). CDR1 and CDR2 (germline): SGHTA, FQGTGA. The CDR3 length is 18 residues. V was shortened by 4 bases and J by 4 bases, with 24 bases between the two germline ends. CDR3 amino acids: CASSSGRNSGPHADTQYF. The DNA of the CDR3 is TGTGCCAGCAGCTCGGGGAGAAATTCGGGGCCACACGCAGATACGCAGTATTTT.

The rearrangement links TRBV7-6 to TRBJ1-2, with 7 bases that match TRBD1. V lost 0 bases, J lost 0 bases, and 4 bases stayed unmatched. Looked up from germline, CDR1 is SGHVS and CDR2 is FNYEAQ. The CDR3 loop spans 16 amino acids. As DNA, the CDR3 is TGTGCCAGCAGCTTAGCGACAGGGAGTTCTAACTATGGCTACACCTTC. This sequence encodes CASSLATGSSNYGYTF.

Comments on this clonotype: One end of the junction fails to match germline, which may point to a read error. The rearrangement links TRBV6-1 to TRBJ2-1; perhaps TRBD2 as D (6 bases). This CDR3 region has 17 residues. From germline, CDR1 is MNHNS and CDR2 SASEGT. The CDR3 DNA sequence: TGTGCCAGCCTCCACGGGGACTCAAGGAGCTCCTACGATGAGCAGTTCTTC. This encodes CASLHGDSRSSYDEQFF.

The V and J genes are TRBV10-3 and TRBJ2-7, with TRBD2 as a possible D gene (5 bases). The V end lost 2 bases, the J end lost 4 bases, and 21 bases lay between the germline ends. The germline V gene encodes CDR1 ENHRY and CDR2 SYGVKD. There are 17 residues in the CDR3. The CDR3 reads CAISETIGRDKPYEQYF. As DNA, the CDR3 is TGTGCCATCAGTGAGACAATCGGACGGGATAAACCTTACGAGCAGTACTTC.

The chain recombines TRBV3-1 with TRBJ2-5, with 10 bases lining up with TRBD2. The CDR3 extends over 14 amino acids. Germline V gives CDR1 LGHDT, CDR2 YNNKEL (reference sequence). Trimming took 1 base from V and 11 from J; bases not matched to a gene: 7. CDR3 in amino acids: CASSQGRLAGEQYF. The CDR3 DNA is TGTGCCAGCAGCCAAGGACGACTAGCGGGTGAGCAGTACTTC.

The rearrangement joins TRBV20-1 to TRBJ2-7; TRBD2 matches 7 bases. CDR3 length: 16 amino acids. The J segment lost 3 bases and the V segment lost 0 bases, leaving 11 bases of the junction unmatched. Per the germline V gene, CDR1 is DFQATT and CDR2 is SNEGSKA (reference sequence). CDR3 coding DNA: TGCAGTGCTAGAGACCTCAATAGCGGGTTCATCTACGAGCAGTACTTC. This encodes CSARDLNSGFIYEQYF.

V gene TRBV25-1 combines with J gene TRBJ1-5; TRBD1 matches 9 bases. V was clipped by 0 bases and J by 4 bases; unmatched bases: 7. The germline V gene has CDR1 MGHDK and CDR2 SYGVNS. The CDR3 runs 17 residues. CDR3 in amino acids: CASSEYPGTGMNQPQHF. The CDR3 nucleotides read TGTGCCAGCAGTGAATATCCCGGGACAGGGATGAATCAGCCCCAGCATTTT.

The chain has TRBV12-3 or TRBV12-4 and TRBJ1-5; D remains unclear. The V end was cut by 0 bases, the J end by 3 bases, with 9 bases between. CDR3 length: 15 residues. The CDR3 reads CASSLAGAVNQPQHF. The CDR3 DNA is TGTGCCAGCAGTTTAGCGGGCGCAGTCAATCAGCCCCAGCATTTT.

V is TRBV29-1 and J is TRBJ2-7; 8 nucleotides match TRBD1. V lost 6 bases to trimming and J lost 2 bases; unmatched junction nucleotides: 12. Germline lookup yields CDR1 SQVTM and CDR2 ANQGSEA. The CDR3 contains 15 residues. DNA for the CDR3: TGCAGCGTCACTTCCCTGGACAGGGCTACCTACGAGCAGTACTTC. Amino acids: CSVTSLDRATYEQYF.

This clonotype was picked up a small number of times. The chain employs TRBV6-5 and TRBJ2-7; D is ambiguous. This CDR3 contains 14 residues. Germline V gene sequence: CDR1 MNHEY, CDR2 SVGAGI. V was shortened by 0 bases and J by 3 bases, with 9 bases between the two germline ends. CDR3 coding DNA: TGTGCCAGCAGTTACTCTCCAGGAATCTACGAGCAGTACTTC. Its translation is CASSYSPGIYEQYF.